The rows below give T cell receptor beta chains drawn from one sample of a study of blood T cell repertoires in COVID-19. Only in-frame clones appear in the TCRdb table, and some are missing; sequencing was by immunoSEQ multiplex PCR. This sample has around 700,000 clones; about 90% occur once, and the top ten carry over 0.2%. Sequences were obtained from peripheral blood. The receptor source for this set is a woman aged 18-29 years with acute or convalescent COVID-19. Each CDR3 is given with its conserved first and last residue. The D gene is left open where the match is weak. Size is stated for part of the rows, as once, few or many counts, or as a class when the clone is expanded.

TRBJ2-3	TRBV4-1	.	.	CASSQVGLNTDTQYF	TGCGCCAGCAGCCAAGTGGGACTGAACACAGATACGCAGTATTTT
TRBJ1-5	TRBV6-2/TRBV6-3	.	TRBD1	CASSPARGYNQPQHF	TGTGCCAGCAGCCCCGCCAGGGGGTACAATCAGCCCCAGCATTTT
TRBJ1-2	TRBV10-3	few	TRBD1	CAIRIQGATNYGYTF	TGTGCCATCAGAATCCAGGGGGCAACTAACTATGGCTACACCTTC
TRBJ1-6	TRBV27	.	TRBD1	CASSLTHRGLKNSPLHF	TGTGCCAGCAGTCTTACTCACAGGGGGCTAAAAAATTCACCCCTCCACTTT
TRBJ1-2	TRBV7-3	.	.	CASSFSSEGGYTF	TGTGCCAGCAGCTTCTCTTCGGAGGGTGGCTACACCTTC
TRBJ2-4	TRBV24-1	once	.	CATSDPRGKNIQYF	TGTGCCACCAGTGACCCCCGGGGGAAAAACATTCAGTACTTC
TRBJ2-3	TRBV2	.	.	CASTPEASTDTQYF	TGTGCCAGCACCCCGGAGGCGAGTACAGATACGCAGTATTTT
TRBJ1-2	TRBV6-5	once	.	CASSYSKTDYGYTF	TGTGCCAGCAGTTACTCGAAAACAGACTATGGCTACACCTTC
TRBJ1-6	TRBV1	.	.	CTSSAFDSYNSPLHF	TGCACCAGCAGCGCCTTCGACAGCTATAATTCACCCCTCCACTTT
TRBJ1-2	TRBV6-5	.	TRBD1	CASSYGGQSYGYTF	TGTGCCAGCAGTTACGGGGGACAGTCCTATGGCTACACCTTC
TRBJ2-7	TRBV27	once	.	CASSLLGTPWDEQYF	TGTGCCAGCAGTTTACTCGGGACTCCCTGGGACGAGCAGTACTTC
TRBJ1-3	TRBV6-5	few	.	CASSYAGVGNTIYF	TGTGCCAGCAGTTACGCCGGGGTTGGAAACACCATATATTTT
TRBJ1-6	TRBV30	.	.	CAWSVTQGNNSPLHF	TGTGCCTGGAGTGTAACCCAGGGTAACAATTCACCCCTCCACTTT
TRBJ1-1	TRBV6-5	.	.	CASSPPQTGVSMAFF	TGTGCCAGCAGTCCTCCCCAGACAGGCGTTTCTATGGCTTTCTTT
TRBJ2-1	TRBV24-1	.	.	CATSSPQGLQFF	TGTGCCACCAGCAGCCCACAGGGTTTGCAGTTCTTC
TRBJ1-2	TRBV5-4	.	.	CASTGGFSHGYTF	TGTGCCTCCACCGGGGGGTTCTCCCATGGCTACACCTTC
TRBJ1-5	TRBV12-5	once	TRBD1	CASGRQGSWPQHF	TGTGCTAGTGGGAGACAGGGTAGTTGGCCCCAGCATTTT
TRBJ1-2	TRBV15	.	TRBD1	CATSTRQGADYGYTF	TGTGCCACCAGCACCCGACAGGGGGCTGACTATGGCTACACCTTC
TRBJ2-2	TRBV4-2	.	.	CASSQEYTGMSVGGELFF	TGTGCCAGCAGCCAAGAGTATACAGGGATGAGTGTGGGCGGGGAGCTGTTTTTT
TRBJ1-1	TRBV9	.	.	CASSSRLNTEAFF	TGTGCCAGCAGCTCCCGGTTGAACACTGAAGCTTTCTTT